The TCR beta chain under discussion was sequenced for a study of early T cells in non-severe SARS-CoV-2 infection. Overall study context: Bulk RNA from unsorted whole blood was sequenced; chains were unpaired. Whole-study findings and limits: Private and CD4 specificities were missed by VDJdb matching, which favored anti-spike CD8 responses.

As part of library construction, unique molecular identifiers were attached to individual cDNA molecules. TCRdb independently ran MiXCR on the 5' RACE reads; one entry per CDR3 protein. This table holds tens of thousands of distinct CDR3 sequences, 8.7% found once. Between the trimmed V and J ends, which lost 2 bases and 8 bases, there was a span of 10 bases. The CDR3 loop spans 13 amino acids. Germline assignment: CDR1 MNHNY and CDR2 SVGAGI (reference sequence). This clonotype appeared a few times. Its antigen is unidentified. This specimen was whole blood, taken at baseline. The rearrangement joins TRBV6-6 to TRBJ2-4; no firm D call. This receptor was obtained from an adult who was a healthcare worker with PCR-confirmed SARS-CoV-2 infection or an uninfected control (not recorded which). The CDR3 is CASSYHGVDIQYF. CDR3 coding DNA: TGTGCCAGCAGTTACCACGGAGTAGACATTCAGTACTTC.